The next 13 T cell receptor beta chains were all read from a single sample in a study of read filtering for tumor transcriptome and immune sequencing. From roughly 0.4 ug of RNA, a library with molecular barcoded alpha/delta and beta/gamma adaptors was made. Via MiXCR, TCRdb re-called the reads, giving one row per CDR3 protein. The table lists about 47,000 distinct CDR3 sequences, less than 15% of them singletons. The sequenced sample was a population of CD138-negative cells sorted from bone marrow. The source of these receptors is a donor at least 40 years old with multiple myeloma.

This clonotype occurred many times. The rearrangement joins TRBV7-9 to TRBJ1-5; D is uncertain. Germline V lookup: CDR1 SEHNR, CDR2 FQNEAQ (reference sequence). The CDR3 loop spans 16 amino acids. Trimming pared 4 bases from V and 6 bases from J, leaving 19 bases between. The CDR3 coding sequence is TGTGCCAGCAGCTCTAGCACCGAAGGGCTAATTCAGCCCCAGCATTTT. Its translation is CASSSSTEGLIQPQHF.

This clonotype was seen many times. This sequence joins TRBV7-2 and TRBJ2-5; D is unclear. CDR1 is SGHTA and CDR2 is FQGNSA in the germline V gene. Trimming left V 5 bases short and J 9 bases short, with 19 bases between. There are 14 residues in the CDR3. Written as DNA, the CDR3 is TGTGCCAGCAGCCCGAGACAACTACGTTCGGCCCAGTACTTC. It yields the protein CASSPRQLRSAQYF. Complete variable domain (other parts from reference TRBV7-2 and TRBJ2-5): GAGVSQSPSNKVTEKGKDVELRCDPISGHTALYWYRQSLGQGLEFLIYFQGNSAPDKSGLPSDRFSAERTGGSVSTLTIQRTQQEDSAVYLCASSPRQLRSAQYFGPGTRLLVL.

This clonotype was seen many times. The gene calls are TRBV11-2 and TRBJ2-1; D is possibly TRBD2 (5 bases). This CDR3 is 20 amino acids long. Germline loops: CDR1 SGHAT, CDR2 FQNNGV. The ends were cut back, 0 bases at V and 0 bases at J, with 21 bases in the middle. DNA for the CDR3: TGTGCCAGCAGCTTAGATCTGGCGGGTCGGAGATACAGCTCCTACAATGAGCAGTTCTTC. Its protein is CASSLDLAGRRYSSYNEQFF.

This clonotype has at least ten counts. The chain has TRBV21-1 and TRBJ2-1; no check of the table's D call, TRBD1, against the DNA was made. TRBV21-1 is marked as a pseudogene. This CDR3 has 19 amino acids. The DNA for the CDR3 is TGTGCCAGCAGCAAAGTATGGTTCCGGGACCCCGGCCCCTACAATGAGCAGTTCTTC. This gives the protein CASSKVWFRDPGPYNEQFF.

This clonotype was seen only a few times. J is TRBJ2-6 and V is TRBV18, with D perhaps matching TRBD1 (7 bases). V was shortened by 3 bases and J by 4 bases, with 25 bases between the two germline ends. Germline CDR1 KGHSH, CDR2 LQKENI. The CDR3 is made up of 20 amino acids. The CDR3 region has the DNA TGTGCCAGCTCACCCTTTATGCGGGACAGACAAAGCTCCGGGGCCAACGTCCTGACTTTC. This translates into CASSPFMRDRQSSGANVLTF.

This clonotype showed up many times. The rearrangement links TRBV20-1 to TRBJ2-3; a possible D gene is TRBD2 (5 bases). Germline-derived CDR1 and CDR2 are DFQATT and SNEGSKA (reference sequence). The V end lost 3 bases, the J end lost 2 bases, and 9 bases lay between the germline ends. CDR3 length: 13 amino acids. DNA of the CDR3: TGCAGTGCTAGGAGGGCCGACACAGATACGCAGTATTTT. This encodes CSARRADTDTQYF.

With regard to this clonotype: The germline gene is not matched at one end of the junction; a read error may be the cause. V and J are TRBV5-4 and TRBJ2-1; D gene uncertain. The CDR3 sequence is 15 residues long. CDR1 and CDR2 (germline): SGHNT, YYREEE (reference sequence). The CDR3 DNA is TGTGCCAGCAGCTCGCGGACCCCCGCCTACGATGAGCAGTCCTTC. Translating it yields CASSSRTPAYDEQSF.

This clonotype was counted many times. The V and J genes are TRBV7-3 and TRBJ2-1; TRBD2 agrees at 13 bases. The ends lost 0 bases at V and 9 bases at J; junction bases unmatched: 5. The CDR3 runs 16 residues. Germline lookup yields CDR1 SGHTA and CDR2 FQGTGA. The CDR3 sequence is CASSLTGTSGISEQFF. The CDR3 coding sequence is TGTGCCAGCAGCTTAACCGGGACTAGCGGGATAAGTGAGCAGTTCTTC. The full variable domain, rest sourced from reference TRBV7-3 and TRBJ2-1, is GAGVSQTPSNKVTEKGKYVELRCDPISGHTALYWYRQSLGQGPEFLIYFQGTGAADDSGLPNDRFFAVRPEGSVSTLKIQRTERGDSAVYLCASSLTGTSGISEQFFGPGTRLTVL.

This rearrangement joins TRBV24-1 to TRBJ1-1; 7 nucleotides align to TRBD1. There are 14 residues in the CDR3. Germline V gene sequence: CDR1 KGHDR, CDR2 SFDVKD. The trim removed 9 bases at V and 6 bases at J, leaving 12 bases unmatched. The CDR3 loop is CATRDSPSGAEAFF. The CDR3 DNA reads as TGTGCCACCCGGGACAGTCCCTCGGGGGCTGAAGCTTTCTTT.

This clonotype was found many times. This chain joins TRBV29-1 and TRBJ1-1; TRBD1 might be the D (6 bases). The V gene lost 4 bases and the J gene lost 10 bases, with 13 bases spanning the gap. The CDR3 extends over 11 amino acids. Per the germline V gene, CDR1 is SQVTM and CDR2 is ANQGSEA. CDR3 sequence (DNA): TGCAGCGTTGGCCGACAGGAAAGAGCTTTCTTT. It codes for CSVGRQERAFF.

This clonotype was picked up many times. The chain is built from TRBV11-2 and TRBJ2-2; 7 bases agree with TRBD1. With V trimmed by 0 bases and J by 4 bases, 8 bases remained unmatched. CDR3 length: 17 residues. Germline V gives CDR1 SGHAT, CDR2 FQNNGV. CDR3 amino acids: CASSLDPRTGLTGELFF. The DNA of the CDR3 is TGTGCCAGCAGCTTAGATCCTCGGACAGGACTCACCGGGGAGCTGTTTTTT. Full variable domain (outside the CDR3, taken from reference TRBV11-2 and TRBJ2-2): EAGVAQSPRYKIIEKRQSVAFWCNPISGHATLYWYQQILGQGPKLLIQFQNNGVVDDSQLPKDRFSAERLKGVDSTLKIQPAKLEDSAVYLCASSLDPRTGLTGELFFGEGSRLTVL.

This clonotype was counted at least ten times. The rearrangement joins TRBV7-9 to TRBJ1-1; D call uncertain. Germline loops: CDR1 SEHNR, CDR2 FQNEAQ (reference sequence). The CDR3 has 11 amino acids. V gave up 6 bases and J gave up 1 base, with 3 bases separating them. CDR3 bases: TGTGCCAGCAGTAGGAACACTGAAGCTTTCTTT. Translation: CASSRNTEAFF. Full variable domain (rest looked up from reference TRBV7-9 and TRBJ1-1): DTGVSQNPRHKITKRGQNVTFRCDPISEHNRLYWYRQTLGQGPEFLTYFQNEAQLEKSRLLSDRFSAERPKGSFSTLEIQRTEQGDSAMYLCASSRNTEAFFGQGTRLTVV.

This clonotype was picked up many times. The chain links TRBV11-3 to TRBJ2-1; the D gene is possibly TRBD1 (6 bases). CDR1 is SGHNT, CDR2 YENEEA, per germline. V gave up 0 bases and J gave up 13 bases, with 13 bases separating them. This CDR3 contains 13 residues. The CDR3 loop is CASSLDLSGHQFF. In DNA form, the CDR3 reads TGTGCCAGCAGCTTAGATTTATCGGGACACCAGTTCTTC.